A single sample gave rise to the 32 T cell receptor beta chains below, sequenced in a study of identical twins. MiXCR, applied by TCRdb to the 5' RACE reads, yields one record per CDR3 protein. Among 510,000 or so distinct CDR3 sequences listed, around 15% were seen once. This same sample was also part of a study on yellow fever vaccine responses in identical twins.

Sequencing used CD4+ T cells sorted from blood. These TCRs come from a young woman in good health.

This clonotype turned up a few times. CDR3 loop: CSARDGGGTEAFF. DNA for the CDR3: TGCAGTGCTAGAGATGGTGGGGGCACTGAAGCTTTCTTT. This sequence joins TRBV20-1 and TRBJ1-1, with D tentatively TRBD1 (5 bases). CDR3 size: 13 residues. Germline assignment: CDR1 DFQATT and CDR2 SNEGSKA (reference sequence). Deletions cut 0 bases from V and 4 bases from J, with 9 bases between.

The rearrangement links TRBV29-1 to TRBJ2-7; 8 positions agree with TRBD1. V lost 7 bases to trimming and J lost 2 bases; unmatched junction nucleotides: 4. In germline, CDR1 is SQVTM, CDR2 ANQGSEA. The CDR3 is 12 residues long. The CDR3 DNA reads TGCAGCGCCCAGACAGGGGCCTACGAGCAGTACTTC. This sequence encodes CSAQTGAYEQYF.

This clonotype was recorded at least ten times. The chain employs TRBV12-3 or TRBV12-4 and TRBJ2-7; unclear D gene. Trimming left V 2 bases short and J 7 bases short, with 9 bases between. CDR3 size: 12 residues. CDR3 sequence: CASSLSPVEQYF. DNA of the CDR3: TGTGCCAGCAGTTTATCCCCCGTGGAGCAGTACTTC.

Many counts were recorded for this clonotype. This chain uses TRBV5-6 with TRBJ2-3; 7 bases match TRBD1. The V segment lost 4 bases and the J segment 3 bases; nucleotides outside the gene matches: 8. Germline V CDR1 and CDR2: SGHDT, YYEEEE. The CDR3 sequence is 15 residues long. CDR3 residues: CASSQTGSHTDTQYF. The CDR3 DNA reads TGTGCCAGCAGCCAGACAGGGAGTCATACAGATACGCAGTATTTT.

This clonotype has a handful of counts. The V call is TRBV11-2, the J call TRBJ2-5, with D perhaps TRBD1 or TRBD2 (5 bases each). The ends were cut back, 3 bases at V and 9 bases at J, with 14 bases in the middle. This CDR3 is 13 amino acids long. Germline CDR1 SGHAT, CDR2 FQNNGV. In nucleotides, the CDR3 is TGTGCCAGCAGCTTGAGGGGAAGATTTTCCCAGTACTTC. It codes for CASSLRGRFSQYF.

This chain links TRBV27 with TRBJ2-2; TRBD2 matches at 12 bases. CDR1 and CDR2 from the germline V gene are MNHEY and SMNVEV (reference sequence). The ends lost 4 bases at V and 2 bases at J; junction bases unmatched: 2. The CDR3 contains 16 residues. In nucleotides, the CDR3 is TGTGCCAGCAGTTCTAGCGGGAGGGTCAACACCGGGGAGCTGTTTTTT. This gives the protein CASSSSGRVNTGELFF.

The table lists this clonotype with a few counts. The V gene is TRBV11-2, the J gene TRBJ1-3; unclear D gene. The V gene lost 3 bases and the J gene lost 7 bases, with 7 bases spanning the gap. Germline V gives CDR1 SGHAT, CDR2 FQNNGV. The CDR3 length is 12 residues. CDR3 coding DNA: TGTGCCAGCAGCTTGAGTCGTAACACCATATATTTT. Protein sequence: CASSLSRNTIYF.

The table lists this clonotype with a few counts. The gene calls are TRBV25-1 and TRBJ2-2; 7 bases match TRBD1. V was pared by 3 bases and J by 3 bases, with 7 bases of the junction left unmatched. Germline V gene lookup returns CDR1 MGHDK and CDR2 SYGVNS. The CDR3 loop spans 16 amino acids. The chain's CDR3 is CASSDTRQGYTGELFF. DNA of the CDR3: TGTGCCAGCAGTGATACTCGACAGGGATACACCGGGGAGCTGTTTTTT.

This clonotype was counted at least ten times. The chain has TRBV12-3 or TRBV12-4 and TRBJ1-3; the D gene is possibly TRBD1 (6 bases). Trimming removed 6 bases from V and 2 bases from J, with 14 bases in between. This CDR3 is built from 15 residues. This CDR3 reads CASSNTGTPGNTIYF. Written as DNA, the CDR3 is TGTGCCAGCAGCAATACAGGGACCCCTGGAAACACCATATATTTT.

The chain carries TRBV5-1 and TRBJ1-6; D unclear. CDR1 is SGHRS and CDR2 is YFSETQ in the germline V gene. The CDR3 extends over 14 amino acids. V was clipped by 0 bases and J by 5 bases, with 6 bases between them. CDR3 DNA: TGCGCCAGCAGCTTGGTTGGGGATAATTCACCCCTCCACTTT. This encodes CASSLVGDNSPLHF.

This chain joins TRBV4-1 and TRBJ2-6; D not resolved. Germline CDR1 is MGHRA and CDR2 is YSYEKL. The CDR3 totals 15 residues. With 1 base removed from V and 4 bases from J, the gap between germline ends came to 8 bases. The CDR3, as DNA: TGCGCCAGCAGCCAAGGGTTTGCAGGGGCCAACGTCCTGACTTTC. This encodes CASSQGFAGANVLTF.

This sequence joins TRBV6-2 or TRBV6-3 and TRBJ2-4, with a weak D call TRBD2 (7 bases). The CDR3 runs 18 residues. The germline V gene has CDR1 MNHEY and CDR2 SVGEGT. V was pared by 7 bases and J by 4 bases, with 26 bases between. Here the CDR3 DNA reads TGTGCCAGCAAGGGGGGGGAAAGTGGTCCGGGATTAAAAAACATTCAGTACTTC. Translation: CASKGGESGPGLKNIQYF.

This chain links TRBV11-2 with TRBJ1-2; 9 bases agree with TRBD1. The CDR3 consists of 15 residues. V was clipped by 5 bases and J by 4 bases; unmatched bases: 8. The germline gives CDR1 SGHAT, CDR2 FQNNGV. The CDR3 bases are TGTGCCAGCAGCCGGCAGACAGGGGGGGGCTATGGCTACACCTTC. Encoded protein: CASSRQTGGGYGYTF.

The chain carries TRBV12-3 or TRBV12-4 and TRBJ1-2; a weak D match, TRBD1 (6 bases). The CDR3 has 14 amino acids. The V end was cut by 5 bases, the J end by 3 bases, with 13 bases between. Written as DNA, the CDR3 is TGTGCCAGCAGTCCCTTGGGGGGGCACTATGGCTACACCTTC. This sequence encodes CASSPLGGHYGYTF.

The CDR3 DNA follows: TGTGCCAGCAGCTTAGCCAGGCGGATGAACACTGAAGCTTTCTTT. Its protein product is CASSLARRMNTEAFF. The gene calls are TRBV7-2 and TRBJ1-1; no firm D call. This CDR3 has 15 amino acids. Trimming shortened V by 0 bases and J by 0 bases, and 8 bases separated the two germline ends. CDR1 and CDR2 from the germline V gene are SGHTA and FQGNSA.

This clonotype was seen only a few times. The chain carries TRBV20-1 and TRBJ2-1; TRBD2 aligns across 9 bases. CDR1 is DFQATT and CDR2 is SNEGSKA in the germline V gene (reference sequence). Trimming took 6 bases from V and 8 from J; bases not matched to a gene: 11. CDR3 length: 14 residues. Written as DNA, the CDR3 is TGCAGTGCGTATGCGGGGGGGGTTATTTATGAGCAGTTCTTC. It is translated as CSAYAGGVIYEQFF.

The chain uses TRBV7-3 and TRBJ2-7; 10 bases map to TRBD1. The germline V gene encodes CDR1 SGHTA and CDR2 FQGTGA. The CDR3 runs to 16 residues. V trimming: 5 bases; J trimming: 2 bases; junction bases outside the gene matches: 9. CDR3 residues: CASSPGQGGKTYEQYF. The CDR3 DNA follows: TGTGCCAGCAGCCCAGGACAGGGGGGGAAAACCTACGAGCAGTACTTC.

A few counts support this clonotype. V gene TRBV6-1 combines with J gene TRBJ2-7; TRBD1 agrees at 12 bases. Trimming at V came to 8 bases and at J to 5 bases, leaving 4 bases not matched to a gene. Germline V gives CDR1 MNHNS, CDR2 SASEGT. The CDR3 sequence is 13 residues long. CDR3 residues: CASRDRGLDEQYF. The CDR3 DNA reads TGTGCCAGCCGGGACAGGGGGCTCGACGAGCAGTACTTC.

Here the CDR3 reads CSARDTRQGAYEQYF. CDR3 DNA sequence: TGCAGTGCTAGAGACACCCGACAGGGTGCCTACGAGCAGTACTTC. This chain connects TRBV20-1 to TRBJ2-7; TRBD1 agrees at 7 bases. J lost 2 bases, V lost 0 bases, and 7 bases had no gene match. Germline V CDR1 and CDR2: DFQATT, SNEGSKA (reference sequence). The CDR3 contains 15 residues.

This chain joins TRBV6-2 or TRBV6-3 and TRBJ2-4, with D perhaps given as TRBD1 or TRBD2 (5 bases each). Trimming stripped 8 bases from V and 0 bases from J, with 20 bases between. Germline loops: CDR1 MNHEY, CDR2 SVGEGT. The CDR3 has 17 amino acids. The CDR3 DNA is TGTGCCAGCCGAGCCCTCCGGGGACCCTTAGCCAAAAACATTCAGTACTTC. This codes for CASRALRGPLAKNIQYF.

The chain recombines TRBV6-1 with TRBJ2-7; 8 bases fit TRBD2. The CDR3 extends over 16 amino acids. V shed 3 bases, J shed 0 bases, and the junction held 7 bases outside the gene matches. The germline V gene encodes CDR1 MNHNS and CDR2 SASEGT. CDR3 sequence (DNA): TGTGCCAGCAGTGATTCCCTGGGACTAGGCTCCTACGAGCAGTACGTC. This encodes CASSDSLGLGSYEQYV.

This clonotype was counted a few times. This chain links TRBV20-1 with TRBJ1-6; D unclear. V lost 3 bases and J 5 bases, leaving 8 bases between the germline ends. The germline gives CDR1 DFQATT, CDR2 SNEGSKA (reference sequence). The CDR3 spans 13 residues. The DNA for the CDR3 is TGCAGTGCTAGGTCCGGGCATAATTCACCCCTCCACTTT. This sequence encodes CSARSGHNSPLHF.

The chain joins TRBV7-9 to TRBJ2-3; D ambiguous. The CDR3 has 12 residues. V was clipped by 7 bases and J by 8 bases, with 13 bases between them. Germline V gene data show CDR1 as SEHNR and CDR2 as FQNEAQ (reference sequence). The CDR3: CASNRAAGTQYF. CDR3 nucleotides: TGTGCCAGCAACCGCGCGGCAGGTACGCAGTATTTT.

Here the CDR3 DNA reads TGTGCCAGCAGTTTAAAGGCTAGCGGGATCTACGAGCAGTACTTC. This gives the protein CASSLKASGIYEQYF. The gene calls are TRBV27 and TRBJ2-7, with TRBD2 identical over 9 bases. With V trimmed by 2 bases and J by 3 bases, 5 bases remained unmatched. The CDR3 contains 15 residues. Germline V gene lookup returns CDR1 MNHEY and CDR2 SMNVEV (reference sequence).

This clonotype was observed a handful of times. This chain links TRBV5-1 with TRBJ2-5; D gene ambiguous. With 3 bases removed from V and 2 bases from J, the gap between germline ends came to 11 bases. The CDR3 consists of 14 residues. CDR1 SGHRS and CDR2 YFSETQ come from the germline V gene. The CDR3 region is CASSWGLLQETQYF. The CDR3 DNA reads TGCGCCAGCAGCTGGGGTTTACTTCAAGAGACCCAGTACTTC.

The chain links TRBV5-6 to TRBJ2-2; perhaps TRBD1 as D (6 bases). Germline CDR1 and CDR2: SGHDT and YYEEEE. The CDR3 is 17 residues long. V was pared by 6 bases and J by 3 bases, with 21 bases between. CDR3 residues: CASTELGGIKDTGELFF. CDR3 in DNA: TGTGCCAGCACTGAGCTTGGGGGCATTAAGGACACCGGGGAGCTGTTTTTT.

The sample holds a few counts of this clonotype. V and J are TRBV7-2 and TRBJ2-2, with D possibly matching TRBD1 (6 bases). V lost 3 bases to trimming and J lost 7 bases, with 12 bases between them. Germline-derived CDR1 and CDR2 are SGHTA and FQGNSA. The CDR3 length is 14 residues. The CDR3, as DNA: TGTGCCAGCAGCTTGGACAGAAGGGGCGGGGAGCTGTTTTTT. It yields the protein CASSLDRRGGELFF. Filled out from reference TRBV7-2 and TRBJ2-2, the complete variable domain reads GAGVSQSPSNKVTEKGKDVELRCDPISGHTALYWYRQSLGQGLEFLIYFQGNSAPDKSGLPSDRFSAERTGGSVSTLTIQRTQQEDSAVYLCASSLDRRGGELFFGEGSRLTVL.

The chain is built from TRBV7-9 and TRBJ2-7; no definite D call. The CDR3 covers 13 residues. V gave up 0 bases and J gave up 4 bases, with 7 bases separating them. The V gene's germline CDR1 is SEHNR and CDR2 FQNEAQ (reference sequence). CDR3 sequence: CASSLAARYEQYV. The CDR3 bases are TGTGCCAGCAGCTTAGCTGCTCGGTACGAGCAGTACGTC.

This clonotype was recorded a few times. The gene calls are TRBV24-1 and TRBJ2-5; tentative D call: TRBD2 (5 bases). V shed 3 bases and J shed 7 bases, with 20 bases lying between them. There are 16 residues in the CDR3. Per the germline V gene, CDR1 is KGHDR and CDR2 is SFDVKD. The CDR3 DNA follows: TGTGCCACCAGTGATCCCTCACCCAGCCTCGAGGGGACCCAGTACTTC. Its protein product is CATSDPSPSLEGTQYF.

This clonotype appeared a few times. This chain links TRBV20-1 with TRBJ2-7; 7 positions agree with TRBD2. From germline, CDR1 is DFQATT and CDR2 SNEGSKA (reference sequence). The CDR3 extends over 15 amino acids. V trimming: 0 bases; J trimming: 6 bases; junction bases outside the gene matches: 11. As DNA, the CDR3 is TGCAGTGCTAGAGATTCGGTCTCCTCGGGAGGCGAGCAGTACTTC. As protein: CSARDSVSSGGEQYF.

This chain connects TRBV5-1 to TRBJ2-7; TRBD1 is a possible D gene (5 bases). Germline-derived CDR1 and CDR2 are SGHRS and YFSETQ. V lost 4 bases and J 0 bases, leaving 17 bases between the germline ends. This CDR3 contains 16 residues. The CDR3 loop reads CASSLEQDPISYEQYF. CDR3 in DNA: TGCGCCAGCAGCCTGGAACAGGACCCCATCTCCTACGAGCAGTACTTC.

This clonotype occurred a few times. The chain links TRBV20-1 to TRBJ2-7; TRBD2 matches at 8 bases. After removal of 6 bases from V and 0 bases from J, the junction contained 10 bases not matched to a gene. From germline, CDR1 is DFQATT and CDR2 SNEGSKA (reference sequence). This CDR3 is 15 amino acids long. The CDR3 DNA is TGCAGTGCAACCGGGGGGGACGGGAACTCCTACGAGCAGTACGTC. It specifies CSATGGDGNSYEQYV.